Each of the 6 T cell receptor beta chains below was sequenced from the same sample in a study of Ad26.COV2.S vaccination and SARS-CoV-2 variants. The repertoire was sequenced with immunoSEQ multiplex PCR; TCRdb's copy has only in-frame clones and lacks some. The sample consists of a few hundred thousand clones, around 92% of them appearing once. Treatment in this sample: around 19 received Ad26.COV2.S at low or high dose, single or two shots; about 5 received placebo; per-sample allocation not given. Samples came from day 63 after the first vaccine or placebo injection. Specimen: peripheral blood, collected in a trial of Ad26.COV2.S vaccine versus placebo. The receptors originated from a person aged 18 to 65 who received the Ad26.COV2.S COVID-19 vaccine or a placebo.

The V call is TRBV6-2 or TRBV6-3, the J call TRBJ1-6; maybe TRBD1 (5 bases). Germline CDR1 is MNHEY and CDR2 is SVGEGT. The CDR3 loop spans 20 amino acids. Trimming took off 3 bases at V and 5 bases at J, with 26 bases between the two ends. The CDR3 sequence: CASSYEVQAVARRNNSPLHF. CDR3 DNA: TGTGCCAGCAGTTATGAAGTACAGGCGGTAGCCCGACGCAATAATTCACCCCTCCACTTT.

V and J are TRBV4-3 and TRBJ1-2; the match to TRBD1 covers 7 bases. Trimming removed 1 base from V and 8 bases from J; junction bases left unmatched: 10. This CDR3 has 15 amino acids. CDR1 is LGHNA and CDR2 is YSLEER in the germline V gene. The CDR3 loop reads CASSQGGQMPLGYTF. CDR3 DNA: TGCGCCAGCAGCCAAGGGGGACAGATGCCTTTGGGCTACACCTTC.

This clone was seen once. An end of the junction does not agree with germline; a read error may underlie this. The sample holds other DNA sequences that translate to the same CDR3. Here the CDR3 DNA reads TGTGCCAGCTCCCCACGGGGCTTGAACACTGAAGCTTTCTTT. Its translation is CASSPRGLNTEAFF. V gene TRBV18 combines with J gene TRBJ1-1; the D gene is possibly TRBD1 (5 bases). This CDR3 comprises 14 residues. CDR1 is KGHSH and CDR2 is LQKENI in the germline V gene.

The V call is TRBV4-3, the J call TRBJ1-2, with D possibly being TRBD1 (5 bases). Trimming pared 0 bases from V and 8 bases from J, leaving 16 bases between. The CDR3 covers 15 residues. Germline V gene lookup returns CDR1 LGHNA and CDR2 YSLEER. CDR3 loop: CASSQDFGGPRGYTF. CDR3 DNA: TGCGCCAGCAGCCAAGATTTTGGGGGACCCAGAGGCTACACCTTC.

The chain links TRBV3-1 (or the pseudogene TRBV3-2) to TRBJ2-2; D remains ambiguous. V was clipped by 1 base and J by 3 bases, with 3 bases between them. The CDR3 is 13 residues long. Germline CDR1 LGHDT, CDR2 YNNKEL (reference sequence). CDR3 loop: CASSQGDTGELFF. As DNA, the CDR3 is TGTGCCAGCAGCCAAGGGGACACCGGGGAGCTGTTTTTT.

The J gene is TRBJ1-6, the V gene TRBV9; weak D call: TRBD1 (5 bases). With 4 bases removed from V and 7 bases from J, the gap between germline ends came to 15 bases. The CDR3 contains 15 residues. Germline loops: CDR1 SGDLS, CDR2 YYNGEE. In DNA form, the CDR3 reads TGTGCCAGCAGCCGGACGGGAGGGACGAATTCACCCCTCCACTTT. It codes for CASSRTGGTNSPLHF. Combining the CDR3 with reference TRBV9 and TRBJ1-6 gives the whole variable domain DSGVTQTPKHLITATGQRVTLRCSPRSGDLSVYWYQQSLDQGLQFLIQYYNGEERAKGNILERFSAQQFPDLHSELNLSSLELGDSALYFCASSRTGGTNSPLHFGNGTRLTVT.